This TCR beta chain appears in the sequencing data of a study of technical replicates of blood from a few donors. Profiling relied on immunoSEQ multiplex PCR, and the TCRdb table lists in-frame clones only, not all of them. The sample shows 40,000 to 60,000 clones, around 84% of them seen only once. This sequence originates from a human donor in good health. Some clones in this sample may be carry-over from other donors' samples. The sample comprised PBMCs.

In DNA, the CDR3 is TGTGCCAGCAGCTTAGGGGAAACTTCGGGACTCCCGAACACTGAAGCTTTCTTT. The encoded protein is CASSLGETSGLPNTEAFF. The genes are TRBV13 and TRBJ1-1, with a tentative D call TRBD1 (5 bases). V lost 0 bases and J lost 1, with 18 bases in between. CDR3 length: 18 residues. Germline CDR1 reads PRHDT; CDR2 reads FYEKMQ (reference sequence).